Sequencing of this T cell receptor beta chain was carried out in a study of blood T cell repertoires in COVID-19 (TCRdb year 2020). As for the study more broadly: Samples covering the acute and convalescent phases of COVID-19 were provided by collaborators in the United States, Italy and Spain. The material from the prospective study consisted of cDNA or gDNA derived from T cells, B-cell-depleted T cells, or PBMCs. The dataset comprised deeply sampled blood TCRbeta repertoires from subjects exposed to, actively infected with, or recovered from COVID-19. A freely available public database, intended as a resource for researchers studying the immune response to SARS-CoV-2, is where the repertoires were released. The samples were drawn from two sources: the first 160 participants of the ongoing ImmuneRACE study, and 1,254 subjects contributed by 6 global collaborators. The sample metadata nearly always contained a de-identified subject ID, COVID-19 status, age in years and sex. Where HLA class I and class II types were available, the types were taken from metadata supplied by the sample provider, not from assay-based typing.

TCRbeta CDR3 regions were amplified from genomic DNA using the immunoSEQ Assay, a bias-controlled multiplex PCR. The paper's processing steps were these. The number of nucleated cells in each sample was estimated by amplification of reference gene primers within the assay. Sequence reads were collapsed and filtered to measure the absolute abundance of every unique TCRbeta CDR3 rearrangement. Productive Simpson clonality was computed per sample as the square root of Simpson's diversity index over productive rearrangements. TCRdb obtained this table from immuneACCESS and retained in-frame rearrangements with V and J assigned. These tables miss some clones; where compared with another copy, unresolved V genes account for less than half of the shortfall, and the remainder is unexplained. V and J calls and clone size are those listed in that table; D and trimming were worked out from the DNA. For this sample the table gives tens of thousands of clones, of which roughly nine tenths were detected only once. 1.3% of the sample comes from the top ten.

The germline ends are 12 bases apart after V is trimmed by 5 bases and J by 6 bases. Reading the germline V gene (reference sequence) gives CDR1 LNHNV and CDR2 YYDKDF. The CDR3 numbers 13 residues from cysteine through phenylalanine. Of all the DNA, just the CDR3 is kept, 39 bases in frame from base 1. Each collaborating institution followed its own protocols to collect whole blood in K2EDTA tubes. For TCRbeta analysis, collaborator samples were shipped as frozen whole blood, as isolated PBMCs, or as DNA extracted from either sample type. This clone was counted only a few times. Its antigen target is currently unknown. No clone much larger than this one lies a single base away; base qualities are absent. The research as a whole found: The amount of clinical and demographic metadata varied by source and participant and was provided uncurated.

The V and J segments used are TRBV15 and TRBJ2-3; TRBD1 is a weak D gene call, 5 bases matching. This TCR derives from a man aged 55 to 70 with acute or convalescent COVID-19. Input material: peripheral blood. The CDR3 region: CATSPRGADTQYF. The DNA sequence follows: TGTGCCACCAGCCCCCGTGGGGCGGATACGCAGTATTTT.